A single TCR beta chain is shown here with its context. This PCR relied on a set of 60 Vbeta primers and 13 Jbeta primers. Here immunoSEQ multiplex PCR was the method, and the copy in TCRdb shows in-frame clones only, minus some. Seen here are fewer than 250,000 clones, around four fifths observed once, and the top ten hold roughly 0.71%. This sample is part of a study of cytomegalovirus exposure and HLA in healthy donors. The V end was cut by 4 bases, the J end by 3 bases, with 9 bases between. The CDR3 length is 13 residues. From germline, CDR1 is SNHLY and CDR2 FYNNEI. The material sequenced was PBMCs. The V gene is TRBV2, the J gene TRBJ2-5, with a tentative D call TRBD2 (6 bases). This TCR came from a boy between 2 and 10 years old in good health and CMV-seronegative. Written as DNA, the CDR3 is TGTGCCAGCAGTGGAGGAGGGAAAGAGACCCAGTACTTC. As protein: CASSGGGKETQYF.